The 30 T cell receptor beta chains given below trace back to one sample, sequenced in a study of response to subunit inactivated influenza vaccine. TCRdb reprocessed the RT-PCR reads with MiXCR, giving one entry per CDR3 protein. The sample has hundreds of thousands of distinct CDR3 sequences, approximately 15% seen once. Sequenced here: PBMCs from blood, sampled less than 15 days before vaccination. Receptors were obtained from a man in his fifties or sixties who received an inactivated influenza vaccine.

This clonotype showed up just a few times. The chain uses TRBV3-1 and TRBJ2-3; TRBD2 agrees at 7 bases. Germline CDR1 and CDR2: LGHDT and YNNKEL (reference sequence). The CDR3 covers 15 residues. The V and J ends lost 7 bases and 3 bases, in that order; junction bases with no gene match: 10. The CDR3 sequence: CASNPTGLITDTQYF. The DNA of the CDR3 is TGTGCCAGCAACCCAACGGGACTAATTACAGATACGCAGTATTTT.

This clonotype was detected ten times or more. The CDR3 spells CASSLMGRESTDTQYF. The DNA of the CDR3 is TGTGCCAGCAGCCTGATGGGCAGGGAGAGCACAGATACGCAGTATTTT. This chain joins TRBV7-8 and TRBJ2-3, with D perhaps given as TRBD1 or TRBD2 (5 bases each). V was cut by 5 bases and J by 0 bases, with 15 bases left in between. Germline CDR1 reads SGHVS; CDR2 reads FQNEAQ. This CDR3 has 16 residues.

This clonotype was seen a few times. The J gene is TRBJ2-1, the V gene TRBV9; no definite D call. V was clipped by 0 bases and J by 2 bases, with 9 bases between them. The germline V gene encodes CDR1 SGDLS and CDR2 YYNGEE. The CDR3 runs 15 residues. The CDR3 sequence is CASSVEGLAYNEQFF. The CDR3 nucleotides read TGTGCCAGCAGCGTAGAAGGTCTAGCCTACAATGAGCAGTTCTTC.

There are a few counts of this clonotype. The chain joins TRBV28 to TRBJ1-2; unclear D gene. Trimming stripped 8 bases from V and 8 bases from J, with 12 bases between. CDR1 and CDR2 (germline): MDHEN, SYDVKM. This CDR3 has 11 amino acids. The CDR3 DNA is TGTGCCAGCGGTGAGAGTTCCGGCTACACCTTC. It yields the protein CASGESSGYTF.

The sample holds many counts of this clonotype. The chain combines TRBV20-1 with TRBJ2-7; TRBD2 agrees at 7 bases. Unmatched junction bases numbered 9, after V lost 6 bases and J lost 4 bases. This CDR3 has 13 residues. Germline lookup yields CDR1 DFQATT and CDR2 SNEGSKA (reference sequence). The CDR3 here is CSARTGLRYEQYF. The CDR3 nucleotides read TGCAGTGCCAGAACGGGACTAAGATACGAGCAGTACTTC.

The CDR3 nucleotides are TGTGCCAGCAGTGAAGCGCCGGGATCAGGTCTAGCCAAAAACATTCAGTACTTC. Residues: CASSEAPGSGLAKNIQYF. The chain couples TRBV6-1 to TRBJ2-4; D is perhaps TRBD2 (5 bases). Germline V lookup: CDR1 MNHNS, CDR2 SASEGT. CDR3 size: 18 residues. With 0 bases removed from V and 0 bases from J, the gap between germline ends came to 15 bases.

In its sample, this clonotype was seen a few times. The rearrangement joins TRBV4-2 to TRBJ1-2; 8 bases agree with TRBD1. V lost 0 bases and J lost 6; bases outside the gene matches: 6. CDR1 LGHNA and CDR2 YNFKEQ come from the germline V gene. The CDR3 covers 15 residues. The CDR3 region has the DNA TGTGCCAGCAGCCAAGAGCAGGGGGCTCGAAATGGCTACACCTTC. Amino acids: CASSQEQGARNGYTF.

This chain connects TRBV5-5 to TRBJ2-1; 9 bases are shared with TRBD2. Germline CDR1 reads SGHKS; CDR2 reads YYEKEE (reference sequence). The V gene end was trimmed by 1 base and the J gene end by 9 bases; junction bases not matched to a gene: 5. The length of the CDR3 is 14 residues. Written as DNA, the CDR3 is TGTGCCAGCAGCTTGTCGCCTAGCGGGGTTGAGCAGTTCTTC. Translated, it gives CASSLSPSGVEQFF.

The table lists this clonotype with a few counts. The CDR3 DNA reads as TGTGCCAGCAGCCAAGAGGGGCGGAAAGAGCAGTTCTTC. Amino acids: CASSQEGRKEQFF. The chain is built from TRBV3-1 and TRBJ2-1, with TRBD1 as a possible D gene (5 bases). The germline V and J ends were trimmed by 0 bases and 10 bases, with 10 bases remaining between them. Germline V gives CDR1 LGHDT, CDR2 YNNKEL (reference sequence). CDR3 length equals 13 residues.

The chain links TRBV4-1 to TRBJ2-2; D might be TRBD1 (6 bases). This CDR3 spans 16 amino acids. Trimming pared 2 bases from V and 3 bases from J, leaving 13 bases between. CDR1 and CDR2 from the germline V gene are MGHRA and YSYEKL. The CDR3 spells CASSQRHRADTGELFF. The DNA for the CDR3 is TGCGCCAGCAGCCAAAGGCACAGGGCGGACACCGGGGAGCTGTTTTTT.

This clonotype was detected once. The rearrangement links TRBV19 to TRBJ2-1; D is perhaps TRBD1 (6 bases). The CDR3 loop spans 13 amino acids. V was shortened by 4 bases and J by 8 bases, with 12 bases between the two germline ends. Germline V gene sequence: CDR1 LNHDA, CDR2 SQIVND (reference sequence). CDR3 nucleotides: TGTGCCAGTAGTAGGACAGCTGCCTATGAGCAGTTCTTC. It translates to CASSRTAAYEQFF.

Here the CDR3 DNA reads TGTGCCAGCGGTAATGGACCGGGACTTCGAGCGGAGACCCAGTACTTC. Translating gives CASGNGPGLRAETQYF. This chain joins TRBV6-2 or TRBV6-3 and TRBJ2-5; possibly TRBD2 for D (6 bases). The CDR3 contains 16 residues. The V gene's germline CDR1 is MNHEY and CDR2 SVGEGT. Trimming removed 8 bases from V and 5 bases from J, with 24 bases in between.

This clonotype has a count of ten or more. CDR3 sequence (DNA): TGTGCCAGTAGGAGACCCAACACTGAAGCTTTCTTT. Translation: CASRRPNTEAFF. V usage is TRBV6-2 or TRBV6-3 and J usage is TRBJ1-1; D gene unclear. Germline values: CDR1 MNHEY, CDR2 SVGEGT. V lost 9 bases, J lost 2 bases, and 10 bases lay in between. The CDR3 is 12 residues long.

The rearrangement links TRBV12-3 or TRBV12-4 to TRBJ1-1, with D possibly TRBD1 on 5 matching bases. CDR3 length equals 16 residues. The ends were cut back, 8 bases at V and 0 bases at J, with 19 bases in the middle. CDR3 DNA: TGTGCCAGCGTACGGGGGACCCTGGCCCTGAACACTGAAGCTTTCTTT. This encodes CASVRGTLALNTEAFF.

This clonotype was detected ten times or more. The V gene is TRBV24-1, the J gene TRBJ2-1, with 9 nucleotides matching TRBD2. The CDR3 covers 16 residues. The trim removed 0 bases at V and 4 bases at J, leaving 3 bases unmatched. The germline V gene encodes CDR1 KGHDR and CDR2 SFDVKD. The CDR3 sequence: CATSDLGGRGYNEQFF. The CDR3 DNA sequence: TGTGCCACCAGTGATTTGGGCGGGAGGGGGTACAATGAGCAGTTCTTC.

The chain couples TRBV20-1 to TRBJ2-7; D remains unclear. Germline V CDR1 and CDR2: DFQATT, SNEGSKA (reference sequence). The CDR3 consists of 10 residues. With 4 bases removed from V and 6 bases from J, the gap between germline ends came to 7 bases. DNA of the CDR3: TGCAGTGCTAAGCAAAGCGAGCAGTACTTC. Translated, it gives CSAKQSEQYF.

The sample holds a few counts of this clonotype. This chain links TRBV25-1 with TRBJ1-1, with no clear D. This CDR3 contains 11 residues. Germline loops: CDR1 MGHDK, CDR2 SYGVNS. Trimming removed 6 bases from V and 7 bases from J, with 9 bases in between. DNA of the CDR3: TGTGCCAGCAGGGTCCTGGGTGAAGCTTTCTTT. This gives the protein CASRVLGEAFF.

This chain connects TRBV10-3 to TRBJ2-2; D unresolved. Per germline, CDR1 ENHRY and CDR2 SYGVKD. CDR3 size: 14 residues. The ends were cut back, 1 base at V and 1 base at J, with 4 bases in the middle. The CDR3 region has the DNA TGTGCCATCAGTGAGTTGCAGAACACCGGGGAGCTGTTTTTT. It translates to CAISELQNTGELFF.

The chain joins TRBV27 to TRBJ1-3; D gene uncertain. This CDR3 has 14 residues. Looked up from germline, CDR1 is MNHEY and CDR2 is SMNVEV (reference sequence). V lost 5 bases and J 0 bases, leaving 8 bases between the germline ends. The CDR3 sequence is CASSLTYSGNTIYF. The CDR3 region has the DNA TGTGCCAGCAGTCTCACGTACTCTGGAAACACCATATATTTT.

This clonotype was detected only a few times. The rearrangement uses TRBV5-1 and TRBJ1-2; D not resolved. This CDR3 has 16 residues. Germline values: CDR1 SGHRS, CDR2 YFSETQ. V was clipped by 0 bases and J by 0 bases, with 12 bases between them. The CDR3 loop reads CASSLVSSLPNYGYTF. Written as DNA, the CDR3 is TGCGCCAGCAGCTTGGTTTCCAGCCTTCCTAACTATGGCTACACCTTC.

This chain links TRBV4-1 with TRBJ1-5, with 7 nucleotides matching TRBD1. This CDR3 contains 15 residues. Germline trimming cut 5 bases from V and 2 bases from J; bases unmatched to any gene: 6. Looked up from germline, CDR1 is MGHRA and CDR2 is YSYEKL. The CDR3 is CASSSRQGGNQPQHF. The CDR3 bases are TGCGCCAGCAGCAGCCGACAGGGCGGCAATCAGCCCCAGCATTTT.

The V call is TRBV15, the J call TRBJ2-7; 7 bases agree with TRBD2. Germline assignment: CDR1 LNHNV and CDR2 YYDKDF (reference sequence). The CDR3 length is 14 residues. V dropped 0 bases and J dropped 4; count of bases not matched to a gene: 3. CDR3 region: CATSRDQGGYEQYF. CDR3 nucleotide sequence: TGTGCCACCAGCAGAGATCAGGGAGGGTACGAGCAGTACTTC. The full variable domain, in which reference TRBV15 and TRBJ2-7 provide the parts outside the CDR3, is DAMVIQNPRYQVTQFGKPVTLSCSQTLNHNVMYWYQQKSSQAPKLLFHYYDKDFNNEADTPDNFQSRRPNTSFCFLDIRSPGLGDTAMYLCATSRDQGGYEQYFGPGTRLTVT.

A few counts support this clonotype. V usage is TRBV7-9 and J usage is TRBJ2-6; no clear D. From germline, CDR1 is SEHNR and CDR2 FQNEAQ (reference sequence). The V gene lost 1 base and the J gene lost 0 bases, with 10 bases spanning the gap. CDR3 length: 17 amino acids. CDR3 sequence: CASSLVRLSSGANVLTF. The CDR3 region has the DNA TGTGCCAGCAGCTTAGTCAGGCTAAGCTCTGGGGCCAACGTCCTGACTTTC.

The V and J genes are TRBV29-1 and TRBJ2-3; D unresolved. Trimming removed 3 bases from V and 3 bases from J, with 13 bases in between. Germline lookup yields CDR1 SQVTM and CDR2 ANQGSEA. This CDR3 has 14 amino acids. CDR3 nucleotide sequence: TGCAGCGTTGATGAGATTTTCAGAACAGATACGCAGTATTTT. Residues: CSVDEIFRTDTQYF.

This clonotype occurred a few times. CDR3: CASSQGIRPYEQYF. CDR3 sequence (DNA): TGTGCCAGCAGCCAAGGGATAAGGCCCTACGAGCAGTACTTC. The genes are TRBV14 and TRBJ2-7; no firm D call. The CDR3 loop spans 14 amino acids. V was pared by 1 base and J by 2 bases, with 9 bases between. Germline V lookup: CDR1 SGHDN, CDR2 FVKESK.

The chain employs TRBV20-1 and TRBJ2-5; D possibly uses TRBD1 or TRBD2 (5 bases each). Germline V gene data show CDR1 as DFQATT and CDR2 as SNEGSKA (reference sequence). The CDR3 consists of 17 residues. V was clipped by 1 base and J by 2 bases, with 20 bases between them. CDR3 bases: TGCAGTGCTAGAGCCGGGACCGCTGGACTGGAACAAGAGACCCAGTACTTC. It specifies CSARAGTAGLEQETQYF.

This clonotype showed up just a few times. The chain links TRBV24-1 to TRBJ2-3, with D maybe TRBD1 (5 bases). V lost 8 bases, J lost 0 bases, and 20 bases lay in between. The germline gives CDR1 KGHDR, CDR2 SFDVKD. The CDR3 is made up of 17 amino acids. CDR3 in amino acids: CATTPYPDRASTDTQYF. CDR3 sequence (DNA): TGTGCCACCACCCCTTATCCCGACAGAGCCAGCACAGATACGCAGTATTTT.

This chain uses TRBV4-2 with TRBJ2-3; D may match TRBD1 or TRBD2 (6 bases each). Germline V gene lookup returns CDR1 LGHNA and CDR2 YNFKEQ. V was shortened by 2 bases and J by 2 bases, with 11 bases between the two germline ends. The CDR3 loop spans 15 amino acids. The CDR3 DNA sequence: TGTGCCAGCAGCCAAAGTAGGGGGGACACAGATACGCAGTATTTT. Protein: CASSQSRGDTDTQYF.

The table lists this clonotype with a few counts. The rearrangement uses TRBV15 and TRBJ1-2; tentative D call: TRBD1 (6 bases). The CDR3 has 15 amino acids. The ends were cut back, 0 bases at V and 0 bases at J, with 8 bases in the middle. In germline, CDR1 is LNHNV, CDR2 YYDKDF (reference sequence). The CDR3 sequence: CATSRDSGANYGYTF. For the CDR3, the DNA is TGTGCCACCAGCAGAGATTCAGGGGCTAACTATGGCTACACCTTC. The full variable domain, in which reference TRBV15 and TRBJ1-2 provide the parts outside the CDR3, is DAMVIQNPRYQVTQFGKPVTLSCSQTLNHNVMYWYQQKSSQAPKLLFHYYDKDFNNEADTPDNFQSRRPNTSFCFLDIRSPGLGDTAMYLCATSRDSGANYGYTFGSGTRLTVV.

In this sample, this clonotype turned up a few times. V usage is TRBV7-2 and J usage is TRBJ1-4, with D possibly TRBD1 on 6 matching bases. Germline V gene lookup returns CDR1 SGHTA and CDR2 FQGNSA. With 1 base removed from V and 3 bases from J, the gap between germline ends came to 9 bases. CDR3 length equals 15 residues. CDR3 loop: CASSLVGAPNEKLFF. Here the CDR3 DNA reads TGTGCCAGCAGCTTAGTGGGGGCTCCTAATGAAAAACTGTTTTTT.